Each of the 31 T cell receptor beta chains below was sequenced from the same sample in a study of T-cell reconstitution after alpha-beta-depleted transplantation in children. Unique molecular identifiers tagged the TCRbeta library. MiXCR, applied by TCRdb to the PCR reads, yields one record per CDR3 protein. The sample has 250,000 to 300,000 distinct CDR3 sequences, 9.5% to 13% seen once. This specimen consisted of PBMCs, obtained before TCRalphabeta/CD19-depleted stem cell transplant. The source of these receptors is a boy in the first two years of life with acute myeloid leukemia, due to receive a stem cell transplant.

Concerning this clonotype itself: A read error is possible here, since a much larger clone lies one base away. The chain recombines TRBV20-1 with TRBJ2-5; 7 positions match TRBD2. V shed 5 bases, J shed 5 bases, and the junction held 14 bases outside the gene matches. This CDR3 is 15 amino acids long. Looked up from germline, CDR1 is DFQATT and CDR2 is SNEGSKA (reference sequence). The CDR3, as DNA: TGCAGTGCTCCCAGCGGTGGGGGAGGGCCGGAGACCCAGTACTTC. Its protein is CSAPSGGGGPETQYF.

This clonotype came up many times. V is TRBV3-1 and J is TRBJ2-5; 11 nucleotides line up with TRBD2. CDR1 is LGHDT and CDR2 is YNNKEL in the germline V gene (reference sequence). This CDR3 has 15 residues. V was clipped by 4 bases and J by 5 bases; unmatched bases: 6. CDR3 sequence reads: CASSLPGLAVETQYF. The CDR3 region has the DNA TGTGCCAGCAGCCTTCCGGGACTAGCGGTGGAGACCCAGTACTTC.

In its sample, this clonotype was seen many times. The genes are TRBV7-2 and TRBJ2-7; D might be TRBD1 or TRBD2, each matching 6 bases. The CDR3 covers 15 residues. The ends were cut back, 0 bases at V and 4 bases at J, with 13 bases in the middle. CDR1 is SGHTA and CDR2 is FQGNSA in the germline V gene. CDR3 protein: CASSLATGAFYEQYF. The CDR3 DNA reads TGTGCCAGCAGCTTAGCAACGGGGGCTTTTTACGAGCAGTACTTC. Full variable domain (missing parts from reference TRBV7-2 and TRBJ2-7): GAGVSQSPSNKVTEKGKDVELRCDPISGHTALYWYRQSLGQGLEFLIYFQGNSAPDKSGLPSDRFSAERTGGSVSTLTIQRTQQEDSAVYLCASSLATGAFYEQYFGPGTRLTVT.

The chain couples TRBV9 to TRBJ2-1, with D possibly matching TRBD2 (5 bases). There are 19 residues in the CDR3. Trimming left V 0 bases short and J 2 bases short, with 21 bases between. The germline gives CDR1 SGDLS, CDR2 YYNGEE. For the CDR3, the DNA is TGTGCCAGCAGCGTAGCTCAGGAGGAAGCCACCCACGCCTACAATGAGCAGTTCTTC. Its protein is CASSVAQEEATHAYNEQFF. The full variable domain, its missing parts supplied by reference TRBV9 and TRBJ2-1, is DSGVTQTPKHLITATGQRVTLRCSPRSGDLSVYWYQQSLDQGLQFLIQYYNGEERAKGNILERFSAQQFPDLHSELNLSSLELGDSALYFCASSVAQEEATHAYNEQFFGPGTRLTVL.

The chain combines TRBV7-8 with TRBJ2-2, with 13 bases matching TRBD2. Trimming at V came to 5 bases and at J to 0 bases, leaving 9 bases not matched to a gene. This CDR3 region has 19 residues. CDR1 and CDR2 from the germline V gene are SGHVS and FQNEAQ. Here the CDR3 reads CASSPCRLAGGANTGELFF. Here the CDR3 DNA reads TGTGCCAGCAGCCCCTGCAGACTAGCGGGGGGCGCGAACACCGGGGAGCTGTTTTTT.

The rearrangement uses TRBV5-6 and TRBJ1-6, with D possibly matching TRBD1 (6 bases). Per the germline V gene, CDR1 is SGHDT and CDR2 is YYEEEE. The length of the CDR3 is 15 residues. V was cut by 3 bases and J by 7 bases, with 14 bases left in between. The CDR3 nucleotides are TGTGCCAGCAGCTCCGGGACATGGGAGAATTCACCCCTCCACTTT. Its translation: CASSSGTWENSPLHF.

This clonotype was found many times. This chain joins TRBV9 and TRBJ2-7; D possibly corresponds to TRBD2 (5 bases). CDR3 length: 14 amino acids. Germline values: CDR1 SGDLS, CDR2 YYNGEE. Trimming left V 0 bases short and J 4 bases short, with 11 bases between. The CDR3 is CASSVDPWTYEQYF. In nucleotides, the CDR3 is TGTGCCAGCAGCGTAGACCCATGGACTTACGAGCAGTACTTC.

Only a few counts were recorded for this clonotype. This chain connects TRBV6-5 to TRBJ2-2; D unclear. CDR3 length: 16 residues. Per germline, CDR1 MNHEY and CDR2 SVGAGI. The V end was cut by 4 bases, the J end by 0 bases, with 12 bases between. The CDR3 is CASSFLGPSNTGELFF. The DNA of the CDR3 is TGTGCCAGCAGTTTCCTCGGGCCCTCGAACACCGGGGAGCTGTTTTTT.

Written as DNA, the CDR3 is TGTGCCAGCTCACTCCAGGCCCAGGTTTATAATTCACCCCTCCACTTT. Encoded protein: CASSLQAQVYNSPLHF. V and J are TRBV18 and TRBJ1-6; D ambiguous. Between the trimmed V and J ends, which lost 4 bases and 4 bases, there was a span of 14 bases. Germline V CDR1 and CDR2: KGHSH, LQKENI. The CDR3 has 16 amino acids.

This clonotype was counted many times. The V gene is TRBV9, the J gene TRBJ2-3; either TRBD1 or TRBD2 may fit D (5 bases each). V lost 3 bases, J lost 6 bases, and 20 bases lay in between. The CDR3 totals 16 residues. In germline, CDR1 is SGDLS, CDR2 YYNGEE. CDR3 residues: CASSASGTARWDTQYF. As DNA, the CDR3 is TGTGCCAGCAGCGCCTCCGGGACCGCCCGTTGGGATACGCAGTATTTT.

This clonotype has a count of ten or more. The V call is TRBV4-3, the J call TRBJ2-1; D unclear. The CDR3 spans 14 residues. In germline, CDR1 is LGHNA, CDR2 YSLEER. V was clipped by 4 bases and J by 6 bases, with 13 bases between them. The CDR3 DNA follows: TGCGCCAGCAGCCGGTCCTATGGCTCCAATGAGCAGTTCTTC. This encodes CASSRSYGSNEQFF.

This clonotype has ten or more counts. The genes are TRBV28 and TRBJ2-1, with 14 bases that match TRBD2. The CDR3 contains 15 residues. Germline V lookup: CDR1 MDHEN, CDR2 SYDVKM. V lost 3 bases to trimming and J lost 9 bases; unmatched junction nucleotides: 4. CDR3 sequence (DNA): TGTGCCAGCAGTTTGCGACTAGCGGGGGGGCCTGAGCAGTTCTTC. It specifies CASSLRLAGGPEQFF.

This clonotype was detected ten times or more. The J gene is TRBJ1-2, the V gene TRBV25-1; D is unresolved. Trimming stripped 7 bases from V and 7 bases from J, with 16 bases between. This CDR3 region has 13 residues. Germline lookup yields CDR1 MGHDK and CDR2 SYGVNS. Written as DNA, the CDR3 is TGTGCCAGCACCGAAAGAGGTGGGGTTGGCTACACCTTC. It codes for CASTERGGVGYTF.

This clonotype appeared many times. J is TRBJ2-5 and V is TRBV29-1; D unclear. CDR1 SQVTM and CDR2 ANQGSEA come from the germline V gene. The CDR3 length is 12 residues. Deletions cut 7 bases from V and 4 bases from J, with 13 bases between. As DNA, the CDR3 is TGCAGCGCCAAGGGTTCCGTAGAGACCCAGTACTTC. Residues: CSAKGSVETQYF.

A note on this clonotype: This could be a read error, since a much larger clone is one nucleotide away. The J gene is TRBJ2-1, the V gene TRBV14; D is possibly TRBD2 (5 bases). This CDR3 spans 15 amino acids. Germline CDR1 SGHDN, CDR2 FVKESK. The CDR3 is CASSQVASSYNQQFF. DNA for the CDR3: TGTGCCAGCAGCCAAGTTGCTAGCTCCTACAATCAGCAGTTCTTC. Full variable domain (remainder filled in from reference TRBV14 and TRBJ2-1): EAGVTQFPSHSVIEKGQTVTLRCDPISGHDNLYWYRRVMGKEIKFLLHFVKESKQDESGMPNNRFLAERTGGTYSTLKVQPAELEDSGVYFCASSQVASSYNQQFFGPGTRLTVL.

The CDR3 here is CASRLGLANSYEQYF. The CDR3 nucleotides read TGTGCCAGCAGACTCGGACTAGCTAATTCCTACGAGCAGTACTTC. V gene TRBV6-5 combines with J gene TRBJ2-7; 8 bases align to TRBD2. CDR1 is MNHEY, CDR2 SVGAGI, per germline. This CDR3 has 15 amino acids. After removal of 6 bases from V and 1 base from J, the junction contained 8 bases not matched to a gene.

At least ten counts were recorded for this clonotype. The gene calls are TRBV6-5 and TRBJ1-2, with no clear D. This CDR3 spans 13 amino acids. Germline loops: CDR1 MNHEY, CDR2 SVGAGI. Trimming removed 2 bases at V and 8 bases at J, with 12 bases between. The DNA of the CDR3 is TGTGCCAGCAGTTACGCACGGGCGGGGGGCTACACCTTC. This encodes CASSYARAGGYTF.

This clonotype was recorded at least ten times. The CDR3 reads CATQFGLAVLSDTQYF. CDR3 coding DNA: TGTGCCACCCAATTCGGACTAGCGGTTTTATCAGATACGCAGTATTTT. V and J are TRBV10-3 and TRBJ2-3; 10 nucleotides align to TRBD2. This CDR3 region has 16 residues. From germline, CDR1 is ENHRY and CDR2 SYGVKD. The junction had 14 bases not matched to a gene; V was cut back by 10 bases and J by 4 bases.

This clonotype was counted many times. V gene TRBV7-3 combines with J gene TRBJ2-1, with 10 nucleotides matching TRBD2. The CDR3 sequence is 16 residues long. CDR1 SGHTA and CDR2 FQGTGA come from the germline V gene. With V trimmed by 3 bases and J by 7 bases, 9 bases remained unmatched. CDR3 sequence (DNA): TGTGCCAGCAGCTTGTCCGTGCTAGCGGGAGAGAATGAGCAGTTCTTC. This gives the protein CASSLSVLAGENEQFF.

The chain couples TRBV7-2 to TRBJ2-1, with 10 bases lining up with TRBD2. Germline V gene data show CDR1 as SGHTA and CDR2 as FQGNSA. Unmatched junction bases numbered 3, after V lost 2 bases and J lost 5 bases. CDR3 size: 15 residues. This CDR3 reads CASSLRSGRHNEQFF. For the CDR3, the DNA is TGTGCCAGCAGCTTACGTAGCGGGAGGCACAATGAGCAGTTCTTC.

This clonotype was observed at least ten times. V usage is TRBV7-2 and J usage is TRBJ2-7, with TRBD2 matching over 9 bases. The CDR3 loop spans 15 amino acids. The germline gives CDR1 SGHTA, CDR2 FQGNSA. V was pared by 1 base and J by 6 bases, with 7 bases of the junction left unmatched. The CDR3 sequence is CASSLVMAGGPEQYF. CDR3 DNA: TGTGCCAGCAGCTTAGTAATGGCGGGGGGGCCCGAGCAGTACTTC.

This clonotype was found many times. This sequence joins TRBV27 and TRBJ2-7; maybe TRBD1 (6 bases). V lost 5 bases to trimming and J lost 0 bases, with 11 bases between them. The CDR3 spans 14 residues. Per the germline V gene, CDR1 is MNHEY and CDR2 is SMNVEV (reference sequence). CDR3 DNA: TGTGCCAGCAGTATACAGGGTAGCTCCTACGAGCAGTACTTC. Translated, it gives CASSIQGSSYEQYF.

V gene TRBV29-1 combines with J gene TRBJ2-3; possibly TRBD1 or TRBD2 for D (5 bases each). Looked up from germline, CDR1 is SQVTM and CDR2 is ANQGSEA. The CDR3 consists of 13 residues. V lost 4 bases and J lost 3, with 11 bases in between. CDR3 sequence reads: CSVGGLGTDTQYF. The DNA of the CDR3 is TGCAGCGTTGGGGGGTTAGGAACAGATACGCAGTATTTT.

This clonotype was seen many times. This chain connects TRBV4-3 to TRBJ1-1; weak D call: TRBD1 (5 bases). Germline-derived CDR1 and CDR2 are LGHNA and YSLEER. The CDR3 has 14 amino acids. Trimming removed 0 bases from V and 6 bases from J, with 11 bases in between. The CDR3 is CASSQERRGAEAFF. CDR3 sequence (DNA): TGCGCCAGCAGCCAAGAGAGGAGGGGAGCTGAAGCTTTCTTT.

This clonotype appeared many times. The rearrangement links TRBV5-1 to TRBJ1-5; D is unresolved. The germline V gene has CDR1 SGHRS and CDR2 YFSETQ. The V end was cut by 4 bases, the J end by 7 bases, with 6 bases between. This CDR3 is built from 11 residues. The CDR3 DNA reads as TGCGCCAGCAGCCCACGACAGCCCCAGCATTTT. Translated, it gives CASSPRQPQHF.

There are many counts of this clonotype. The chain is built from TRBV29-1 and TRBJ1-5; D possibly corresponds to TRBD1 (6 bases). The CDR3 contains 14 residues. Trimming took off 8 bases at V and 0 bases at J, with 14 bases between the two ends. Germline loops: CDR1 SQVTM, CDR2 ANQGSEA. CDR3 in DNA: TGCAGCTATGGACAGTTTTATAGCAATCAGCCCCAGCATTTT. Encoded protein: CSYGQFYSNQPQHF.

This sequence joins TRBV20-1 and TRBJ1-1; D call uncertain. The germline V gene encodes CDR1 DFQATT and CDR2 SNEGSKA (reference sequence). The CDR3 totals 12 residues. Trimming took off 6 bases at V and 5 bases at J, with 13 bases between the two ends. Written as DNA, the CDR3 is TGCAGTGCCCCCACGGCGGGGACTGAAGCTTTCTTT. Amino acids: CSAPTAGTEAFF.

This clonotype was observed at least ten times. This chain joins TRBV20-1 and TRBJ2-3; 10 positions match TRBD2. V was clipped by 6 bases and J by 5 bases; unmatched bases: 11. The CDR3 extends over 15 amino acids. Germline CDR1 is DFQATT and CDR2 is SNEGSKA (reference sequence). The DNA for the CDR3 is TGCAGTGCACGCAGCGGGGGGGCCCATAGAGATACGCAGTATTTT. This encodes CSARSGGAHRDTQYF.

In this sample, this clonotype turned up many times. The chain recombines TRBV6-5 with TRBJ2-1; TRBD2 matches 11 bases. V dropped 0 bases and J dropped 6; count of bases not matched to a gene: 10. CDR3 length equals 18 residues. Germline V gene lookup returns CDR1 MNHEY and CDR2 SVGAGI. The CDR3 region is CASSYSVAGGPYPNEQFF. The CDR3 DNA reads TGTGCCAGCAGTTACTCGGTAGCGGGGGGGCCGTATCCCAATGAGCAGTTCTTC.

V gene TRBV12-3 or TRBV12-4 combines with J gene TRBJ2-7, with 7 bases lining up with TRBD1. V gave up 7 bases and J gave up 1 base; unmatched junction bases: 7. The length of the CDR3 is 14 residues. The CDR3 region is CASTPRDSSYEQYF. The CDR3 DNA is TGTGCCAGCACCCCCCGGGACAGTTCCTACGAGCAGTACTTC.

This clonotype came up many times. The chain uses TRBV5-1 and TRBJ2-5, with TRBD2 matching 10 bases. The CDR3 is 19 amino acids. Unmatched junction bases numbered 16, after V lost 0 bases and J lost 5 bases. Looked up from germline, CDR1 is SGHRS and CDR2 is YFSETQ. In DNA form, the CDR3 reads TGCGCCAGCAGCTTGGAGGGACTAGCGATGGGACCCGCCAGGGAGACCCAGTACTTC. Amino acids: CASSLEGLAMGPARETQYF. Variable domain in full (rest from reference TRBV5-1 and TRBJ2-5): KAGVTQTPRYLIKTRGQQVTLSCSPISGHRSVSWYQQTPGQGLQFLFEYFSETQRNKGNFPGRFSGRQFSNSRSEMNVSTLELGDSALYLCASSLEGLAMGPARETQYFGPGTRLLVL.